This entry features one T cell receptor beta chain sequence. The protocol was immunoSEQ multiplex PCR, while the TCRdb copy is restricted to in-frame clones and leaves out a portion. Among around 30,000 clones listed, 87% were seen once. Germline V gene data show CDR1 as ENHRY and CDR2 as SYGVKD. The germline V and J ends were trimmed by 3 bases and 2 bases, with 14 bases remaining between them. The CDR3 loop spans 15 amino acids. This sample was taken from a study of T cell changes during pregnancy in multiple sclerosis. The material was CD8+ T cells from peripheral blood mononuclear cells, obtained before pregnancy. This TCR derives from a female donor with multiple sclerosis, enrolled in a pregnancy study. The chain employs TRBV10-3 and TRBJ2-7; possibly TRBD2 for D (5 bases). The CDR3 bases are TGTGCCATCAGTGACGGGGAGCCAGCGACCTACGAGCAGTACTTC. Protein sequence: CAISDGEPATYEQYF.